This record concerns one T cell receptor (beta chain) sequence. What it binds is not known. This sample is drawn from a study of Ad26.COV2.S vaccination and SARS-CoV-2 variants. Study results and limitations: Breadth measured for non-spike TCRs was similar across vaccine and placebo recipients.

CDR3 size: 15 residues. Germline-derived CDR1 and CDR2 are SEHNR and FQNEAQ (reference sequence). V shed 3 bases and J shed 0 bases, with 11 bases lying between them. The method was immunoSEQ multiplex PCR; TCRdb's version includes in-frame clones alone and lacks a portion of them. Here the sample spans a few hundred thousand clones, 90% being singletons. The sample's treatment: some 20 received Ad26.COV2.S at low or high dose, single or two shots; 5 received placebo; per-sample allocation not given. Collection of samples fell on day 63 after the first vaccine or placebo injection. The study used a vaccine consisting of an Ad26 vector that expressed Wuhan-strain SARS-CoV-2 spike.

The specimen comprised peripheral blood, sampled in a trial of Ad26.COV2.S vaccine versus placebo. V is TRBV7-9 and J is TRBJ1-1; no clear D. This TCR came from a person between 18 and 60 years old who received the Ad26.COV2.S COVID-19 vaccine or a placebo. The CDR3 coding sequence is TGTGCCAGCAGCTTGGGAACTCGATTGAACACTGAAGCTTTCTTT. It encodes CASSLGTRLNTEAFF.